A selection of T cell receptor beta chains follows, all from one sample in a study of blood T cell repertoires in COVID-19. TCRdb's table, derived via immunoSEQ multiplex PCR, lists solely in-frame clones and lacks some. The table lists around 250,000 clones, approximately 89% of them singletons, with 2.5% to 3.5% in the top ten. Input material: PBMCs or T cells enriched from blood (not recorded which). These receptors all stem from a woman aged 35 to 49 who had been exposed to COVID-19. Each CDR3 is given with its conserved first and last residue. The order of the fields is D gene, V gene, clone size, J gene, CDR3 DNA, CDR3 protein. A D gene is named only where the DNA matches it firmly. Not all rows give a size; the values are once, few, many and, for expanded clones, a class.

TRBD1	TRBV13	NA	TRBJ1-2	TGTGCCAGCAGCACCCAGACAGGGCCTCTCTATGGCTACACCTTC	CASSTQTGPLYGYTF
NA	TRBV3-1/TRBV3-2	NA	TRBJ1-4	TGTGCCAGCAGCCCAGATGGACAGCAAGCAACTAATGAAAAACTGTTTTTT	CASSPDGQQATNEKLFF
NA	TRBV14	NA	TRBJ2-1	TGTGCCAGCAGCCAAGATATTACGGACAATGAGCAGTTCTTC	CASSQDITDNEQFF
NA	TRBV7-3	NA	TRBJ2-1	TGTGCCAGCAGCCCCCGCGATGCCCGGGAGCAGTTCTTC	CASSPRDAREQFF
NA	TRBV7-3	NA	TRBJ2-3	TGTGCCAGCAGCAAAGTAAGGAAAGGACAGGATACGCAGTATTTT	CASSKVRKGQDTQYF
NA	TRBV11-3	NA	TRBJ2-3	TGTGCCAGCAGCCCTCGGAGGGGGCGGATCACAGATACGCAGTATTTT	CASSPRRGRITDTQYF
NA	TRBV11-3	NA	TRBJ1-1	TGTGCCAGCAGCTTAGTAAGACAGCCGAACACTGAAGCTTTCTTT	CASSLVRQPNTEAFF
NA	TRBV29-1	NA	TRBJ1-2	TGCAGCGTTGGCTCAAGTTACAGGGCTGGCTACACCTTC	CSVGSSYRAGYTF
TRBD1	TRBV30	NA	TRBJ1-1	TGTGCCTGGAGTAGGGGGACAGTTGAAGCTTTCTTT	CAWSRGTVEAFF
TRBD1	TRBV18	NA	TRBJ1-1	TGTGCCAGCTCACCTATAAGACAGGGGAACACTGAAGCTTTCTTT	CASSPIRQGNTEAFF
NA	TRBV10-3	NA	TRBJ2-1	TGTGCCATCAGTGAGTCGATGGGGGGTGAGCAGTTCTTC	CAISESMGGEQFF
NA	TRBV28	once	TRBJ1-5	TGTGCCACCTCAACAGGGTTTAAGCAGCCCCAGCATTTT	CATSTGFKQPQHF
TRBD1	TRBV4-1	NA	TRBJ1-1	TGCGCCAGCAGCCACCCCCAGGGGTTCAGGGGGGCTGGTGTTAGCACTGAAGCTTTCTTT	CASSHPQGFRGAGVSTEAFF
NA	TRBV13	few	TRBJ2-2	TGTGCCAGCAGCCAGGCAAACACCGGGGAGCTGTTTTTT	CASSQANTGELFF
NA	TRBV11-2	NA	TRBJ2-7	TGTGCCAGCAGCTTAAAGGACAGCTCCTACGAGCAGTACTTC	CASSLKDSSYEQYF
TRBD1	TRBV5-8	NA	TRBJ1-5	TGTGCCAGCAGCACCGGGACAGGGGTCGGAAATCAGCCCCAGCATTTT	CASSTGTGVGNQPQHF
NA	TRBV10-3	NA	TRBJ1-5	TGTGCCATCAGTGAGACGACTTTAAGCAATCAGCCCCAGCATTTT	CAISETTLSNQPQHF
TRBD1	TRBV2	NA	TRBJ2-2	TGTGCCAGCAAAAGACCGGGACAGGGGGCTGTGGACACCGGGGAGCTGTTTTTT	CASKRPGQGAVDTGELFF
TRBD2	TRBV9	NA	TRBJ2-1	TGTGCCAGCAGCGCCCGACTAGCGGCCTACAATGAGCAGTTCTTC	CASSARLAAYNEQFF
TRBD1	TRBV6-5	NA	TRBJ2-3	TGTGCCAGCTGGACAGGGGGCTTTAGGACAGATACGCAGTATTTT	CASWTGGFRTDTQYF
NA	TRBV21-1	NA	TRBJ1-5	TGTGCCAGCAGCGCTAGCTTGCCCCATGGCCGACCATTCAATCAGCCCCAGCATTTT	CASSASLPHGRPFNQPQHF
TRBD2	TRBV5-6	NA	TRBJ2-7	TGTGCCAGCAGCTTGGTTGGGACTAGTAACGAGCAGTACTTC	CASSLVGTSNEQYF
TRBD2	TRBV2	NA	TRBJ2-5	TGTGCCAGCAGTGAAATCGGGGGGTTAGGAGAGACCCAGTACTTC	CASSEIGGLGETQYF
TRBD1	TRBV6-2/TRBV6-3	few	TRBJ2-3	TGTGCCAGCAGTGGACAGGGGGCAACAGATACGCAGTATTTT	CASSGQGATDTQYF
TRBD2	TRBV7-2	NA	TRBJ2-5	TGTGCCAGCAAGTACGGAGCGGGAGGGGGAGAGACCCAGTACTTC	CASKYGAGGGETQYF
TRBD1	TRBV11-1	NA	TRBJ2-7	TGTGCCAGCAGCCCAACACGCAGGGGGGAGCAGTACTTC	CASSPTRRGEQYF
NA	TRBV28	NA	TRBJ1-5	TGTGCCAGCAGTTTTCAGGGGCCTCAGCCCCAGCATTTT	CASSFQGPQPQHF
NA	TRBV19	once	TRBJ1-3	TGTGCCAGTAGTTCCTCTGGCGGTAGCTCTGGAAACACCATATATTTT	CASSSSGGSSGNTIYF
NA	TRBV11-3	NA	TRBJ1-6	TGTGCCAGCAGCCCGGTGGATAATTCACCCCTCCACTTT	CASSPVDNSPLHF
NA	TRBV5-4	NA	TRBJ1-3	TGTGCCAGCAGCTTGGATGCAGGGACTGGAAACACCATATATTTT	CASSLDAGTGNTIYF
TRBD1	TRBV6-5	NA	TRBJ2-5	TGTGCCAGCAGGCCCCAGGGGGCAGGCGAGACCCAGTACTTC	CASRPQGAGETQYF
NA	TRBV10-2	NA	TRBJ2-5	TGCGCCAGCAGTGAGTGGGGGGACAGACCAAAAGAGACCCAGTACTTC	CASSEWGDRPKETQYF
NA	TRBV9	NA	TRBJ2-1	TGTGCCAGCAGCGCGGGGAGGGGGGCGAGCTCCTACAATGAGCAGTTCTTC	CASSAGRGASSYNEQFF
NA	TRBV30	NA	TRBJ1-6	TGTGCTAGGGCGACAGCTTATAATTCACCCCTCCACTTT	CARATAYNSPLHF
NA	TRBV27	once	TRBJ1-2	TGTGCCAGCAGTCATGACAGTTATGGCTACACCTTC	CASSHDSYGYTF
NA	TRBV7-2	NA	TRBJ1-2	TGTGCCAGCAGCTCAACCCCAGGATTTAACTATGGCTACACCTTC	CASSSTPGFNYGYTF
NA	TRBV27	NA	TRBJ2-1	TGTGCCAGCAGTTCCCTACAGAACAATGAGCAGTTCTTC	CASSSLQNNEQFF
TRBD1	TRBV7-2	NA	TRBJ1-6	TGTGCCAGCACGACAGGGTTTGGCCCCCTCCACTTT	CASTTGFGPLHF
TRBD1	TRBV5-8	NA	TRBJ1-2	TGTGCCAGCACAGACAGGGCGGGATACTATGGCTACACCTTC	CASTDRAGYYGYTF
TRBD1	TRBV5-1	NA	TRBJ1-1	TGCGCCAGCAGCCCGGGGGACAGCCCGGGTACTGAAGCTTTCTTT	CASSPGDSPGTEAFF
NA	TRBV7-3	NA	TRBJ1-1	TGTGCCAGCAGCCCCCGGGGGGAGACTGAAGCTTTCTTT	CASSPRGETEAFF